A single sample is the source of the 20 T cell receptor beta chains below, sequenced in a study of T cell repertoires in cytomegalovirus infection. No cognate antigen is known for these TCRs. TCRdb analysed the reads with MiXCR anew, one entry per CDR3 protein. The data contain about 160,000 distinct CDR3 sequences, about 20% of them seen just once; the ten biggest clones take up roughly 25%. Specimen: CD8+ T cells from cultured PBMCs, collected from culture after CMV antigen stimulation. The receptors stem from a human donor in good health (CMV status not recorded). Some clones in this sample may be carry-over from other donors' samples.

The rearrangement uses TRBV4-2 and TRBJ2-7; the D gene is possibly TRBD1 (5 bases). The ends were cut back, 6 bases at V and 4 bases at J, with 10 bases in the middle. Germline V gene sequence: CDR1 LGHNA, CDR2 YNFKEQ. CDR3 length equals 12 residues. DNA of the CDR3: TGTGCCAGCAGAGACAGAGAGTACGAGCAGTACTTC. It yields the protein CASRDREYEQYF.

The V and J genes are TRBV19 and TRBJ2-6; D is undetermined. Germline V gene data show CDR1 as LNHDA and CDR2 as SQIVND (reference sequence). The CDR3 runs 15 residues. The V end was cut by 6 bases, the J end by 3 bases, with 12 bases between. The CDR3 spells CASSPWFGGANVLTF. CDR3 nucleotides: TGTGCCAGTAGCCCCTGGTTCGGTGGGGCCAACGTCCTGACTTTC.

The CDR3 is CASSLGPGGYEQYF. The CDR3 nucleotides read TGTGCCAGCAGCTTAGGGCCAGGGGGCTACGAGCAGTACTTC. The chain combines TRBV11-2 with TRBJ2-7; 7 bases are shared with TRBD1. The CDR3 consists of 14 residues. Germline values: CDR1 SGHAT, CDR2 FQNNGV. V lost 1 base, J lost 3 bases, and 3 bases stayed unmatched.

This clonotype was detected only a few times. CDR3 in amino acids: CASSPSRDLRNEKLFF. CDR3 DNA sequence: TGTGCCAGCAGTCCAAGCAGGGACCTACGAAATGAAAAACTGTTTTTT. The genes are TRBV12-3 or TRBV12-4 and TRBJ1-4; D is perhaps TRBD1 (5 bases). The CDR3 has 16 residues. V lost 5 bases to trimming and J lost 5 bases, with 18 bases between them.

This clonotype was picked up a small number of times. This chain links TRBV7-9 with TRBJ1-6; no clear D gene. Trimming took off 0 bases at V and 7 bases at J, with 7 bases between the two ends. The CDR3 runs to 14 residues. CDR1 is SEHNR, CDR2 FQNEAQ, per germline (reference sequence). CDR3 sequence reads: CASSLAGSNSPLHF. CDR3 DNA sequence: TGTGCCAGCAGCTTAGCGGGCTCCAATTCACCCCTCCACTTT.

V usage is TRBV7-8 and J usage is TRBJ2-7; the match to TRBD2 covers 9 bases. CDR3 length equals 16 residues. V lost 1 base to trimming and J lost 2 bases; unmatched junction nucleotides: 6. Germline V gene sequence: CDR1 SGHVS, CDR2 FQNEAQ. CDR3 amino acids: CASSLEGLAGTYEQYF. CDR3 sequence (DNA): TGTGCCAGCAGCTTAGAGGGGCTAGCGGGGACCTACGAGCAGTACTTC. Combining the CDR3 with reference TRBV7-8 and TRBJ2-7 gives the whole variable domain GAGVSQSPRYKVAKRGQDVALRCDPISGHVSLFWYQQALGQGPEFLTYFQNEAQLDKSGLPSDRFFAERPEGSVSTLKIQRTQQEDSAVYLCASSLEGLAGTYEQYFGPGTRLTVT.

This clonotype was counted between two and nine times. The chain employs TRBV6-6 and TRBJ1-1; 9 bases map to TRBD1. The CDR3 length is 13 residues. Looked up from germline, CDR1 is MNHNY and CDR2 is SVGAGI (reference sequence). The J segment lost 8 bases and the V segment lost 5 bases, leaving 6 bases of the junction unmatched. The CDR3 DNA follows: TGTGCCAGCAGTGTGGACAGGGGTAAGGAAGCTTTCTTT. Translation: CASSVDRGKEAFF.

The rearrangement links TRBV7-6 to TRBJ1-2; D is unresolved. Trimming stripped 6 bases from V and 10 bases from J, with 12 bases between. The CDR3 runs 11 residues. Germline CDR1 is SGHVS and CDR2 is FNYEAQ. The DNA for the CDR3 is TGTGCCAGCAGACCTGGGGATGCCTACACCTTC. It encodes CASRPGDAYTF.

The V gene is TRBV20-1, the J gene TRBJ1-4; TRBD1 aligns across 7 bases. Losses at the gene ends were 6 bases for V and 7 bases for J; bases not matched to a gene: 11. Germline-derived CDR1 and CDR2 are DFQATT and SNEGSKA (reference sequence). The CDR3 is 14 residues long. The DNA of the CDR3 is TGCAGTGCCCTTGATCAGGGGGAGGGTGAAAAACTGTTTTTT. Translated, it gives CSALDQGEGEKLFF.

The chain recombines TRBV6-2 or TRBV6-3 with TRBJ2-7, with TRBD2 matching 8 bases. From germline, CDR1 is MNHEY and CDR2 SVGEGT. CDR3 length: 15 amino acids. V shed 2 bases and J 6 bases; nucleotides not matched to a gene: 9. CDR3 bases: TGTGCCAGCAGTTACGGAGCCGGGGGGGCGAGCGAGCAGTACTTC. It codes for CASSYGAGGASEQYF.

This sequence joins TRBV27 and TRBJ1-6; no clear D gene. CDR3 size: 13 residues. V gave up 6 bases and J gave up 9 bases, with 12 bases separating them. The germline V gene has CDR1 MNHEY and CDR2 SMNVEV (reference sequence). CDR3 protein: CASRALNSSPLHF. The CDR3 DNA reads TGTGCCAGCAGGGCCCTAAATAGTTCACCCCTCCACTTT.

V and J are TRBV4-3 and TRBJ2-7, with 10 bases lining up with TRBD1. The CDR3 has 15 residues. Germline CDR1 LGHNA, CDR2 YSLEER. Trimming at V came to 7 bases and at J to 1 base, leaving 7 bases not matched to a gene. The CDR3 spells CASTPGQGSSYEQYF. CDR3 coding DNA: TGCGCCAGCACTCCGGGACAGGGGAGTTCCTACGAGCAGTACTTC.

DNA of the CDR3: TGTGCCAGCAGCTCCCCTGGGACAGGGGGCTACTATGGCTACACCTTC. It is translated as CASSSPGTGGYYGYTF. J is TRBJ1-2 and V is TRBV12-3 or TRBV12-4, with 12 positions matching TRBD1. Losses at the gene ends were 6 bases for V and 3 bases for J; bases not matched to a gene: 8. The CDR3 sequence is 16 residues long.

The chain employs TRBV6-5 and TRBJ2-1; D is ambiguous. CDR1 and CDR2 from the germline V gene are MNHEY and SVGAGI. V gave up 3 bases and J gave up 5 bases, with 5 bases separating them. The CDR3 is 12 amino acids. Here the CDR3 DNA reads TGTGCCAGCAGTTATGCCGACAATGAGCAGTTCTTC. Amino acid sequence: CASSYADNEQFF.

This clonotype was seen at least ten times. V and J are TRBV7-9 and TRBJ1-4; no reliable D call. CDR1 is SEHNR and CDR2 is FQNEAQ in the germline V gene (reference sequence). The V gene lost 5 bases and the J gene lost 5 bases, with 12 bases spanning the gap. The CDR3 is made up of 14 amino acids. Written as DNA, the CDR3 is TGTGCCAGCAGCCCACCGCACGGAAATGAAAAACTGTTTTTT. Translating gives CASSPPHGNEKLFF.

This rearrangement joins TRBV4-2 to TRBJ1-5; perhaps TRBD1 as D (5 bases). The germline CDR1 and CDR2 sequences are LGHNA and YNFKEQ. This CDR3 contains 15 residues. Trimming removed 0 bases at V and 7 bases at J, with 13 bases between. The chain's CDR3 is CASSQEWGVNQPQHF. The CDR3 coding sequence is TGTGCCAGCAGCCAAGAATGGGGCGTGAACCAGCCCCAGCATTTT.

V and J are TRBV7-6 and TRBJ1-1, with D hard to call. Germline V CDR1 and CDR2: SGHVS, FNYEAQ. Between the trimmed V and J ends, which lost 5 bases and 2 bases, there was a span of 6 bases. This CDR3 has 12 amino acids. CDR3 in DNA: TGTGCCAGCAGCGCCGAAAACACTGAAGCTTTCTTT. It yields the protein CASSAENTEAFF.

This chain uses TRBV7-8 with TRBJ1-2; D is perhaps TRBD1 (5 bases). This CDR3 contains 14 residues. CDR1 SGHVS and CDR2 FQNEAQ come from the germline V gene. V lost 2 bases and J 8 bases, leaving 15 bases between the germline ends. The CDR3 here is CASSLFRGAGGYTF. The CDR3 bases are TGTGCCAGCAGCTTATTCAGAGGGGCAGGGGGCTACACCTTC.

This chain connects TRBV7-9 to TRBJ1-1, with D unresolved. The CDR3 contains 14 residues. Germline loops: CDR1 SEHNR, CDR2 FQNEAQ (reference sequence). V was clipped by 5 bases and J by 4 bases, with 14 bases between them. CDR3 sequence reads: CASSPYTSGTEAFF. CDR3 sequence (DNA): TGTGCCAGCAGCCCTTACACCTCGGGCACTGAAGCTTTCTTT.

This sequence joins TRBV7-9 and TRBJ1-1; D remains unclear. CDR1 is SEHNR and CDR2 is FQNEAQ in the germline V gene (reference sequence). The CDR3 totals 12 residues. Trimming cost V 0 bases and J 7 bases, with 6 bases left between them. CDR3 region: CASSLARLEAFF. CDR3 coding DNA: TGTGCCAGCAGCTTAGCGAGACTTGAAGCTTTCTTT.